These T cell receptor beta chains were read from a single sample in a study of shared clonotypes between healthy human individuals. The data were produced by immunoSEQ multiplex PCR, yet TCRdb's version contains in-frame clones alone and is incomplete. The table has more than 1 million clones, more than 75% seen once; the top ten hold approximately 0.5%. The sample consisted of memory CD4+ T cells from PBMCs. The receptors originated from a man between 18 and 29 years old in good health. Some clones in this sample may be carry-over from other donors' samples. Each CDR3 is given with its conserved first and last residue. D genes are given only for firm matches. Clone size is stated in some rows and not others, as once, few, many or a class when expanded.

clone_size	j_call	v_call	d_call	cdr3_aa	cdr3_nt
once	TRBJ2-3	TRBV10-3	NA	CALRARSSTDTQYF	TGTGCCCTCCGGGCCCGGTCTAGCACAGATACGCAGTATTTT
once	TRBJ1-4	TRBV4-1	TRBD1	CASSQEPPRGRGTEKLFF	TGCGCCAGCAGCCAAGAGCCCCCTCGGGGCAGGGGGACCGAAAAACTGTTTTTT
NA	TRBJ2-7	TRBV6-1	NA	CASSEALTQEQYF	TGTGCCAGCAGTGAAGCGCTAACCCAGGAGCAGTACTTC
NA	TRBJ2-2	TRBV5-1	NA	CASTMGDAPHTGELFF	TGCGCCAGCACCATGGGGGATGCGCCTCACACCGGGGAGCTGTTTTTT
NA	TRBJ1-5	TRBV19	NA	CASSMSVGQGLTNSGFSNQPQHF	TGTGCCAGTAGTATGTCGGTTGGGCAGGGACTAACTAATTCGGGATTTAGCAATCAGCCCCAGCATTTT
once	TRBJ2-1	TRBV9	NA	CASSVSGQSSYNEQFF	TGTGCCAGCAGCGTATCTGGGCAGAGCTCCTACAATGAGCAGTTCTTC
NA	TRBJ2-7	TRBV18	NA	CASSPGTAIFSYEQYF	TGTGCCAGCTCACCCGGGACCGCCATCTTCTCCTACGAGCAGTACTTC
NA	TRBJ2-7	TRBV15	TRBD1	CATSKGQVYEQYF	TGTGCCACCAGCAAAGGACAGGTCTACGAGCAGTACTTC
NA	TRBJ1-4	TRBV29-1	NA	CSVVPGRGEKLFF	TGCAGCGTTGTTCCGGGGCGCGGTGAAAAACTGTTTTTT
NA	TRBJ2-1	TRBV7-3	NA	CASSLTGGASYNEQFF	TGTGCCAGCAGCTTAACGGGGGGAGCCTCCTACAATGAGCAGTTCTTC
NA	TRBJ2-2	TRBV30	TRBD2	CAWNSLAVTGELFF	TGTGCCTGGAATAGCCTAGCGGTCACCGGGGAGCTGTTTTTT
few	TRBJ1-1	TRBV6-1	TRBD1	CASRGQGFRNTEAFF	TGTGCCAGCAGGGGACAGGGATTCAGGAACACTGAAGCTTTCTTT
NA	TRBJ2-2	TRBV9	NA	CASSPTPTNTGELFF	TGTGCCAGCAGCCCGACACCTACGAACACCGGGGAGCTGTTTTTT
NA	TRBJ2-1	TRBV5-4	NA	CASSFGVREPRDEQFF	TGTGCCAGCAGCTTTGGTGTTCGGGAGCCTAGGGATGAGCAGTTCTTC
few	TRBJ2-1	TRBV5-3	TRBD2	CARSSRLAASYNEQFF	TGTGCCAGAAGCTCAAGACTAGCGGCCTCCTACAATGAGCAGTTCTTC
NA	TRBJ2-1	TRBV27	TRBD2	CASSLSLAGAYEQFF	TGTGCCAGCAGTTTATCGCTAGCGGGAGCCTATGAGCAGTTCTTC
NA	TRBJ2-5	TRBV5-1	NA	CASSRGETQYF	TGCGCCAGCAGCCGGGGGGAGACCCAGTACTTC
NA	TRBJ2-7	TRBV2	TRBD1	CASSDRGVYYEQYF	TGTGCCAGCAGCGACAGGGGAGTTTACTACGAGCAGTACTTC
NA	TRBJ1-2	TRBV6-5	NA	CASSPLTGSGYTF	TGTGCCAGCAGTCCACTCACAGGGAGTGGCTACACCTTC
NA	TRBJ1-2	TRBV5-1	TRBD1	CASSSQPGQGYGYTF	TGCGCCAGCAGCTCCCAACCGGGACAGGGATATGGCTACACCTTC
NA	TRBJ1-2	TRBV15	TRBD1	CATSRDPQGQGSGYTF	TGTGCCACCAGCAGAGATCCACAAGGACAGGGCTCGGGCTACACCTTC
NA	TRBJ1-2	TRBV5-1	NA	CASSLTPTRAVNYGYTF	TGCGCCAGCAGCTTGACCCCGACCAGGGCCGTAAACTATGGCTACACCTTC
NA	TRBJ1-2	TRBV7-7	NA	CASSPANYGYTF	TGTGCCAGCAGCCCAGCAAACTATGGCTACACCTTC
NA	TRBJ1-4	TRBV5-5	TRBD1	CASSPGGSNEKLFF	TGTGCCAGCAGCCCAGGGGGGTCTAATGAAAAACTGTTTTTT
once	TRBJ2-7	TRBV28	TRBD1	CASSPELRDRGEQYF	TGTGCCAGCAGTCCAGAATTGAGGGACAGAGGCGAGCAGTACTTC
NA	TRBJ1-1	TRBV2	NA	CASSVAGRNTEAFF	TGTGCCAGCAGTGTTGCAGGGCGGAACACTGAAGCTTTCTTT
NA	TRBJ1-1	TRBV11-2	NA	CASSLPGVGAFF	TGTGCCAGCAGCTTACCGGGAGTAGGAGCTTTCTTT
NA	TRBJ1-2	TRBV25-1	NA	CASSDMGRDGYTF	TGTGCCAGCAGTGATATGGGGCGGGATGGCTACACCTTC
NA	TRBJ2-3	TRBV27	TRBD2	CASSRSGRTTDTQYF	TGTGCCAGCAGTCGTAGCGGGAGGACCACAGATACGCAGTATTTT
NA	TRBJ2-7	TRBV7-2	NA	CATSGHAAYEQYF	TGTGCCACCTCGGGCCATGCGGCCTACGAGCAGTACTTC
NA	TRBJ2-4	TRBV5-1	NA	CASSLQGRENIQYF	TGCGCCAGCAGCTTACAGGGAAGGGAAAACATTCAGTACTTC
few	TRBJ2-7	TRBV7-9	NA	CASSSLQGFPYEQYF	TGTGCCAGCAGCTCGCTCCAGGGTTTTCCCTACGAGCAGTACTTC
NA	TRBJ2-7	TRBV11-2	NA	CASSRGQLSYEQYF	TGTGCCAGCAGCCGTGGACAGCTCTCCTACGAGCAGTACTTC